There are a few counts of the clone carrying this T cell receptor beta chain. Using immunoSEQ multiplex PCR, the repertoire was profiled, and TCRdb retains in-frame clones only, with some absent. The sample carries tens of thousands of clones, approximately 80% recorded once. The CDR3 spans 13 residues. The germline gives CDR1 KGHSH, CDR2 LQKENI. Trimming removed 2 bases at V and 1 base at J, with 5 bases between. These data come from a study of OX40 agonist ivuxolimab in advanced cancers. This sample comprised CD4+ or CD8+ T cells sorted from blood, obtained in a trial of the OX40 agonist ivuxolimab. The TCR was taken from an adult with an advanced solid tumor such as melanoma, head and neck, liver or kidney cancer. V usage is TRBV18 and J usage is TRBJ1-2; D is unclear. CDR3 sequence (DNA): TGTGCCAGCTCACCAGCCGTTAACTATGGCTACACCTTC. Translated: CASSPAVNYGYTF.